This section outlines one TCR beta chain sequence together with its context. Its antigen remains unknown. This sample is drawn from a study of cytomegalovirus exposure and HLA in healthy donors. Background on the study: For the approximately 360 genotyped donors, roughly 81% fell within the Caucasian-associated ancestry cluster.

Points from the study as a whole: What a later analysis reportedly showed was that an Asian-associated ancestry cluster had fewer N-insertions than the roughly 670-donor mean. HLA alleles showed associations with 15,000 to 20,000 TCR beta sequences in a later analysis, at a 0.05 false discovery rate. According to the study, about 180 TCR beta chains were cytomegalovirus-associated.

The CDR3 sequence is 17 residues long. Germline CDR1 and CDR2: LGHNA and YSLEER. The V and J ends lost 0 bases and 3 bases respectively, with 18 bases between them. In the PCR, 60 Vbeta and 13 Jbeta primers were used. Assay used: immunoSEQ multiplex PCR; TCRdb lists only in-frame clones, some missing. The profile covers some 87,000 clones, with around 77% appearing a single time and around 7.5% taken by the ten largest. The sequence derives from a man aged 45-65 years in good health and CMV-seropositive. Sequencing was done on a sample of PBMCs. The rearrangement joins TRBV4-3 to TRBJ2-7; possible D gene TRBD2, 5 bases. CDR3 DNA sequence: TGCGCCAGCAGCCAAGATAGGACTCCTTCCTTGGACTACGAGCAGTACTTC. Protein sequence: CASSQDRTPSLDYEQYF.